This passage covers 18 T cell receptor beta chains from one sample sequenced in a study of blood T cell repertoires in COVID-19. TCRdb's copy holds only in-frame clones and misses some; the assay was immunoSEQ multiplex PCR. The table includes under 35,000 clones, 85% to 90% detected once. The sample was peripheral blood. The receptors come from a human donor in a cohort sampled during active COVID-19.

The chain carries TRBV29-1 and TRBJ2-5; perhaps TRBD2 as D (6 bases). This CDR3 is 14 amino acids long. Per the germline V gene, CDR1 is SQVTM and CDR2 is ANQGSEA. V was trimmed by 3 bases and J by 5 bases, leaving 16 bases between them. CDR3 region: CSVEAYPRGETQYF. The CDR3 bases are TGCAGCGTTGAGGCATACCCCCGGGGGGAGACCCAGTACTTC.

CDR3 sequence: CASSPWEGGGYTF. For the CDR3, the DNA is TGTGCCAGCAGCCCCTGGGAGGGCGGTGGCTACACCTTC. The rearrangement links TRBV5-4 to TRBJ1-2; no clear D. The V end lost 4 bases, the J end lost 7 bases, and 14 bases lay between the germline ends. CDR3 length: 13 residues. Germline V gives CDR1 SGHNT, CDR2 YYREEE (reference sequence).

This chain joins TRBV28 and TRBJ2-5; weak D call: TRBD2 (7 bases). Germline assignment: CDR1 MDHEN and CDR2 SYDVKM. The V gene lost 8 bases and the J gene lost 1 base, with 11 bases spanning the gap. The CDR3 contains 13 residues. The DNA of the CDR3 is TGTGCCAGCCTGCGGGGGCTCCAAGAGACCCAGTACTTC. Translated: CASLRGLQETQYF.

The chain links TRBV27 to TRBJ2-7; 7 positions agree with TRBD1. The CDR3 loop spans 13 amino acids. The germline gives CDR1 MNHEY, CDR2 SMNVEV (reference sequence). The J segment lost 1 base and the V segment lost 5 bases, leaving 2 bases of the junction unmatched. The CDR3, as DNA: TGTGCCAGCAGTCTGACAGGGTCCTACGAGCAGTACTTC. It translates to CASSLTGSYEQYF.

The chain recombines TRBV18 with TRBJ2-3; the match to TRBD1 covers 7 bases. Germline V lookup: CDR1 KGHSH, CDR2 LQKENI. The CDR3 runs 14 residues. With 4 bases clipped from V and 4 bases from J, the junction kept 5 bases outside the gene matches. CDR3 in amino acids: CASSLGQVPDTQYF. CDR3 bases: TGTGCCAGCTCACTTGGACAGGTCCCAGATACGCAGTATTTT.

The rearrangement joins TRBV19 to TRBJ2-2; D unresolved. From germline, CDR1 is LNHDA and CDR2 SQIVND (reference sequence). This CDR3 region has 14 residues. V was pared by 5 bases and J by 1 base, with 8 bases between. This chain's CDR3 is CASSQILNTGELFF. Here the CDR3 DNA reads TGTGCCAGTAGTCAGATTCTGAACACCGGGGAGCTGTTTTTT.

The chain joins TRBV4-1 to TRBJ2-4; tentative D call: TRBD2 (5 bases). V was clipped by 1 base and J by 9 bases, with 10 bases between them. The CDR3 sequence is 13 residues long. Germline lookup yields CDR1 MGHRA and CDR2 YSYEKL. CDR3 nucleotides: TGCGCCAGCAGCCAAGGAGGGATGACCATTCAGTACTTC. As protein: CASSQGGMTIQYF.

This chain links TRBV5-4 with TRBJ1-6; maybe TRBD1 (6 bases). Germline CDR1 SGHNT, CDR2 YYREEE (reference sequence). The CDR3 loop spans 17 amino acids. V was trimmed by 1 base and J by 2 bases, leaving 13 bases between them. The CDR3 region is CASSLFRGFAYNSPLHF. CDR3 sequence (DNA): TGTGCCAGCAGCTTGTTTAGGGGGTTCGCCTATAATTCACCCCTCCACTTT.

A single count supports this clone. The chain carries TRBV6-5 and TRBJ1-1; 7 nucleotides line up with TRBD1. The CDR3 spans 14 residues. V was pared by 4 bases and J by 1 base, with 3 bases of the junction left unmatched. From germline, CDR1 is MNHEY and CDR2 SVGAGI. The CDR3 is CASSFHRGNTEAFF. The DNA for the CDR3 is TGTGCCAGCAGTTTCCACAGGGGGAACACTGAAGCTTTCTTT.

The rearrangement links TRBV27 to TRBJ2-2; 13 nucleotides match TRBD2. V lost 2 bases to trimming and J lost 9 bases; unmatched junction nucleotides: 6. Germline V gives CDR1 MNHEY, CDR2 SMNVEV (reference sequence). CDR3 length equals 16 residues. The CDR3 loop is CASSLVGTSGIRELFF. The DNA of the CDR3 is TGTGCCAGCAGTTTAGTGGGGACTAGCGGGATCCGGGAGCTGTTTTTT.

This clone was seen only a few times. V gene TRBV4-1 combines with J gene TRBJ2-7, with D uncertain. V lost 4 bases and J lost 2, with 21 bases in between. Germline assignment: CDR1 MGHRA and CDR2 YSYEKL. This CDR3 has 17 amino acids. CDR3 DNA: TGCGCCAGCAGCCCCGTTTTCTTTCCGGGTGCAACCTACGAGCAGTACTTC. Protein sequence: CASSPVFFPGATYEQYF.

This clone was observed once. This chain links TRBV9 with TRBJ2-5; D perhaps matches TRBD2 (6 bases). The CDR3 has 14 amino acids. The V gene's germline CDR1 is SGDLS and CDR2 YYNGEE. Trimming pared 3 bases from V and 2 bases from J, leaving 11 bases between. The CDR3: CASSAGLIQETQYF. Written as DNA, the CDR3 is TGTGCCAGCAGCGCGGGACTGATACAAGAGACCCAGTACTTC.

The V gene is TRBV27, the J gene TRBJ2-5; weak D call: TRBD1 (6 bases). The CDR3 loop spans 15 amino acids. The V end lost 6 bases, the J end lost 4 bases, and 18 bases lay between the germline ends. Germline V gene data show CDR1 as MNHEY and CDR2 as SMNVEV (reference sequence). CDR3 DNA sequence: TGTGCCAGCAGCCCGGATAGGGGGTGGCTAGAGACCCAGTACTTC. Amino acids: CASSPDRGWLETQYF.

The rearrangement links TRBV6-5 to TRBJ1-4, with 7 bases aligning to TRBD1. Per germline, CDR1 MNHEY and CDR2 SVGAGI. The CDR3 has 14 residues. V was clipped by 6 bases and J by 8 bases; unmatched bases: 9. CDR3 sequence: CASSPADRQEKLFF. The CDR3 region has the DNA TGTGCCAGCAGCCCCGCGGACAGGCAGGAAAAACTGTTTTTT.

This clone showed up just once. The chain employs TRBV11-2 and TRBJ1-3; no definite D call. V lost 0 bases to trimming and J lost 1 base, with 7 bases between them. CDR3 size: 15 residues. Per germline, CDR1 SGHAT and CDR2 FQNNGV. The CDR3 spells CASSLDWTSGNTIYF. CDR3 sequence (DNA): TGTGCCAGCAGCTTAGACTGGACTTCTGGAAACACCATATATTTT. The full variable domain, completed using reference TRBV11-2 and TRBJ1-3, is EAGVAQSPRYKIIEKRQSVAFWCNPISGHATLYWYQQILGQGPKLLIQFQNNGVVDDSQLPKDRFSAERLKGVDSTLKIQPAKLEDSAVYLCASSLDWTSGNTIYFGEGSWLTVV.

This chain links TRBV7-2 with TRBJ1-2, with a possible D match to TRBD1 (6 bases). With 5 bases removed from V and 4 bases from J, the gap between germline ends came to 14 bases. Germline loops: CDR1 SGHTA, CDR2 FQGNSA. CDR3 size: 14 residues. CDR3 residues: CASSPHGGSYGYTF. CDR3 bases: TGTGCCAGCAGCCCCCATGGGGGCAGCTATGGCTACACCTTC.

The chain joins TRBV18 to TRBJ2-1; maybe TRBD1 (5 bases). Germline loops: CDR1 KGHSH, CDR2 LQKENI. The ends were cut back, 3 bases at V and 6 bases at J, with 15 bases in the middle. The CDR3 runs to 15 residues. CDR3 in amino acids: CASSPTALNGNEQFF. The CDR3 nucleotides read TGTGCCAGCTCACCGACAGCTCTTAACGGCAATGAGCAGTTCTTC.

The V call is TRBV5-1, the J call TRBJ2-1; 9 nucleotides match TRBD2. Germline V gene sequence: CDR1 SGHRS, CDR2 YFSETQ. The CDR3 length is 16 residues. Losses at the gene ends were 1 base for V and 4 bases for J; bases not matched to a gene: 6. In DNA form, the CDR3 reads TGCGCCAGCAGCTTGACTACTAGCGGGTCGTACAATGAGCAGTTCTTC. As protein: CASSLTTSGSYNEQFF.